This section outlines one TCR beta chain sequence together with its context. Its antigen remains unidentified. The table came from immunoSEQ multiplex PCR; TCRdb's copy has only in-frame clones and leaves some out. The data hold 70,000 or so clones, with 75% to 90% observed a single time. These data originate in a study of identifying expanded T cells in peripheral blood. The germline V and J ends were trimmed by 5 bases and 5 bases, with 9 bases remaining between them. The length of the CDR3 is 12 residues. The germline CDR1 and CDR2 sequences are SGHTA and FQGNSA. Study findings and constraints: Differentially abundant clones: around 1.2 between replicates, about 16 at about 13 days, more than 18 at four.

No infections or other immune events were documented during collection. Sequencing was performed on blood. The genes are TRBV7-2 and TRBJ1-2; D is perhaps TRBD1 (5 bases). The source is a person between 18 and 70 years old in good health. The CDR3 loop is CASSPGGYGYTF. CDR3 bases: TGTGCCAGCAGCCCGGGGGGGTATGGCTACACCTTC.